This T cell receptor beta chain was recovered during a study of cytomegalovirus exposure and HLA in healthy donors. Researchers ran the PCR with 60 Vbeta and 13 Jbeta primers. Profiling relied on immunoSEQ multiplex PCR, and the TCRdb table lists in-frame clones only, not all of them. The sample records over 150,000 clones, around four fifths being singletons. On this clone itself: One end of the junction is discordant with germline, which a read error may explain.

The CDR3 extends over 14 amino acids. Germline V gene lookup returns CDR1 SEHNR and CDR2 FQNEAQ (reference sequence). This chain links TRBV7-9 with TRBJ1-3; unclear D gene. The sample was PBMCs. The source is a woman aged 50 to 60 in good health and CMV-seropositive. The CDR3 sequence is CSSSLVVSGNTIYF. CDR3 sequence (DNA): TGTTCCAGCAGCTTAGTAGTGTCTGGAAACACCATATATTTT.